The 18 T cell receptor beta chains in this list originate from one sample, sequenced in a study of post-analysis software for immune sequencing data. General observations from the study: About 5 TRBV segments appeared more often in patients than in controls, and TRBV5-6, TRBV5-1 and TRBV20-1 were among these.

Each TCR beta cDNA library carried unique molecular identifiers. One entry per CDR3 protein results from TCRdb running MiXCR on the PCR reads. This sample has about 400,000 distinct CDR3 sequences; less than 40% occur once, and the top ten carry around 15%. For these TCRs, the target antigens are not known. The material sequenced was blood. The source of these receptors is a girl between 5 and 17 years old with multiple sclerosis.

The genes are TRBV20-1 and TRBJ2-1, with D unclear. V was shortened by 3 bases and J by 6 bases, with 12 bases between the two germline ends. CDR3 length: 13 residues. Looked up from germline, CDR1 is DFQATT and CDR2 is SNEGSKA (reference sequence). The CDR3 sequence: CSARPPVGNEQFF. As DNA, the CDR3 is TGCAGTGCTAGGCCTCCGGTGGGCAATGAGCAGTTCTTC.

The genes are TRBV5-1 and TRBJ2-5; TRBD1 matches 7 bases. The CDR3 has 15 residues. Germline assignment: CDR1 SGHRS and CDR2 YFSETQ. V gave up 4 bases and J gave up 0 bases; unmatched junction bases: 6. CDR3 sequence reads: CASSGRDRDQETQYF. In DNA form, the CDR3 reads TGCGCCAGCAGCGGAAGAGACAGGGACCAAGAGACCCAGTACTTC.

This chain links TRBV27 with TRBJ2-3, with 9 bases fitting TRBD1. The germline CDR1 and CDR2 sequences are MNHEY and SMNVEV (reference sequence). V lost 11 bases to trimming and J lost 4 bases; unmatched junction nucleotides: 4. This CDR3 is 12 amino acids long. The CDR3 DNA sequence: TGTGCCTCCGGGACAGGGTCAGATACGCAGTATTTT. Its translation: CASGTGSDTQYF.

V is TRBV20-1 and J is TRBJ2-6, with D possibly TRBD1 on 6 matching bases. The germline V gene encodes CDR1 DFQATT and CDR2 SNEGSKA (reference sequence). CDR3 length equals 16 residues. V was shortened by 5 bases and J by 7 bases, with 21 bases between the two germline ends. The CDR3 DNA sequence: TGCAGTGCTCCCAGCGAGGGGCAGGGGATCGCCAACGTCCTGACTTTC. It translates to CSAPSEGQGIANVLTF.

The V gene is TRBV6-5, the J gene TRBJ2-7; D perhaps matches TRBD2 (6 bases). The germline V gene encodes CDR1 MNHEY and CDR2 SVGAGI. The germline V and J ends were trimmed by 0 bases and 6 bases, with 12 bases remaining between them. The CDR3 runs to 14 residues. CDR3 loop: CASSYSGPGGEQYF. CDR3 coding DNA: TGTGCCAGCAGTTACTCGGGGCCCGGGGGCGAGCAGTACTTC.

The chain links TRBV5-1 to TRBJ2-5, with D possibly being TRBD2 (6 bases). This CDR3 spans 13 amino acids. Germline V gene sequence: CDR1 SGHRS, CDR2 YFSETQ. V shed 3 bases and J shed 2 bases, with 8 bases lying between them. The chain's CDR3 is CASSWTTQETQYF. The CDR3 region has the DNA TGCGCCAGCAGCTGGACTACACAAGAGACCCAGTACTTC. The full variable domain, with the rest looked up from reference TRBV5-1 and TRBJ2-5, is KAGVTQTPRYLIKTRGQQVTLSCSPISGHRSVSWYQQTPGQGLQFLFEYFSETQRNKGNFPGRFSGRQFSNSRSEMNVSTLELGDSALYLCASSWTTQETQYFGPGTRLLVL.

This clonotype was counted a few times. The chain links TRBV5-1 to TRBJ1-2; TRBD1 is a possible D gene (5 bases). V shed 4 bases and J shed 4 bases, with 14 bases lying between them. The CDR3 is made up of 14 amino acids. Germline V gene sequence: CDR1 SGHRS, CDR2 YFSETQ. The DNA of the CDR3 is TGCGCCAGCAGCCGTGAGGGGAGCACCTATGGCTACACCTTC. It translates to CASSREGSTYGYTF.

The CDR3 bases are TGTGCCATCAGTGAGAGGGCTAGCGGGGCCCCTTTGGATGAGCAGTTCTTC. Protein product: CAISERASGAPLDEQFF. This rearrangement joins TRBV10-3 to TRBJ2-1; 9 bases fit TRBD2. Germline V CDR1 and CDR2: ENHRY, SYGVKD. V lost 2 bases and J lost 8; bases outside the gene matches: 13. The length of the CDR3 is 17 residues.

This clonotype has a single count. V gene TRBV7-9 combines with J gene TRBJ2-3; D is unresolved. Trimming stripped 1 base from V and 7 bases from J, with 6 bases between. The CDR3 totals 12 residues. Germline V gives CDR1 SEHNR, CDR2 FQNEAQ (reference sequence). Written as DNA, the CDR3 is TGTGCCAGCAGCTTAGAAGGCCATACGCAGTATTTT. Amino acids: CASSLEGHTQYF. Full variable domain (remainder filled in from reference TRBV7-9 and TRBJ2-3): DTGVSQNPRHKITKRGQNVTFRCDPISEHNRLYWYRQTLGQGPEFLTYFQNEAQLEKSRLLSDRFSAERPKGSFSTLEIQRTEQGDSAMYLCASSLEGHTQYFGPGTRLTVL.

In its sample, this clonotype was seen a few times. The chain employs TRBV21-1 and TRBJ2-5; the D call of TRBD2 is as the table states it, not checked on the DNA. TRBJ2-7 explains the end of the DNA better; the J call may be wrong. TRBV21-1 constitutes a pseudogene. CDR3 size: 17 residues. The CDR3 DNA sequence: TGTGCCAGCAGCCAGGGACTAGCGGGGGGTACGGCCTACGAGCAGTACTTC. It specifies CASSQGLAGGTAYEQYF.

The chain recombines TRBV6-5 with TRBJ1-1, with a tentative D call TRBD1 (5 bases). From germline, CDR1 is MNHEY and CDR2 SVGAGI. The CDR3 is 15 amino acids. V was pared by 5 bases and J by 0 bases, with 13 bases between. Here the CDR3 DNA reads TGTGCCAGCAGTAAGGGACGATCGATGAACACTGAAGCTTTCTTT. Translation: CASSKGRSMNTEAFF.

The V gene is TRBV7-9, the J gene TRBJ1-4; D is possibly TRBD1 (6 bases). CDR1 is SEHNR and CDR2 is FQNEAQ in the germline V gene (reference sequence). The V end lost 8 bases, the J end lost 8 bases, and 15 bases lay between the germline ends. The CDR3 covers 13 residues. CDR3 region: CASLGGLAEKLFF. The DNA of the CDR3 is TGTGCCAGCCTAGGGGGGCTGGCCGAAAAACTGTTTTTT.

This clonotype appeared a few times. The V gene is TRBV6-2 or TRBV6-3, the J gene TRBJ2-1; TRBD2 is a possible D gene (5 bases). There are 13 residues in the CDR3. V gave up 4 bases and J gave up 5 bases, with 9 bases separating them. CDR1 and CDR2 from the germline V gene are MNHEY and SVGEGT. The CDR3 is CASSSLGDNEQFF. CDR3 sequence (DNA): TGTGCCAGCAGTTCCCTCGGGGACAATGAGCAGTTCTTC.

In the case of this clonotype: One junction end does not reproduce the germline sequence, and a read error may be involved. The V call is TRBV28, the J call TRBJ2-1; D ambiguous. The CDR3 sequence is 13 residues long. Germline V gene lookup returns CDR1 MDHEN and CDR2 SYDVKM. The CDR3 sequence: CVSSNSFALEQFF. The CDR3 nucleotides are TGTGTCAGCAGCAATTCTTTCGCCCTTGAGCAGTTCTTC.

The sample holds a few counts of this clonotype. The chain combines TRBV7-9 with TRBJ2-5; maybe TRBD2 (6 bases). The CDR3 totals 14 residues. Germline-derived CDR1 and CDR2 are SEHNR and FQNEAQ (reference sequence). Trimming stripped 6 bases from V and 1 base from J, with 12 bases between. The CDR3 spells CASSPAGIQETQYF. CDR3 in DNA: TGTGCCAGCAGTCCCGCGGGGATCCAAGAGACCCAGTACTTC.

This clonotype was observed a few times. This sequence joins TRBV4-1 and TRBJ1-1; no firm D call. Germline assignment: CDR1 MGHRA and CDR2 YSYEKL. Trimming shortened V by 0 bases and J by 3 bases, and 2 bases separated the two germline ends. The CDR3 runs to 12 residues. The CDR3 loop reads CASSQDDTEAFF. The CDR3, as DNA: TGCGCCAGCAGCCAAGATGACACTGAAGCTTTCTTT.

In this sample, this clonotype turned up once. The V gene is TRBV25-1, the J gene TRBJ2-1; the D gene is possibly TRBD2 (6 bases). The CDR3 runs 11 residues. Trimming took off 7 bases at V and 12 bases at J, with 13 bases between the two ends. Germline CDR1 reads MGHDK; CDR2 reads SYGVNS. The chain's CDR3 is CASTGGEGQFF. The CDR3 DNA follows: TGTGCCAGCACTGGCGGGGAAGGGCAGTTCTTC.

The chain has TRBV4-1 and TRBJ2-2; 13 positions match TRBD2. The CDR3 runs to 17 residues. The V gene's germline CDR1 is MGHRA and CDR2 YSYEKL. The V and J ends lost 5 bases and 6 bases, in that order; junction bases with no gene match: 9. For the CDR3, the DNA is TGCGCCAGCAGCAAAACCCGGACTAGCGGGGGAGCCGGGGAGCTGTTTTTT. The encoded protein is CASSKTRTSGGAGELFF.